The sequence of this T cell receptor beta chain was determined in a study of cytomegalovirus exposure and HLA in healthy donors. Healthy bone marrow donors formed the donor group. Donors showed nominal health when sampled, although they likely had unrecorded immune exposures. PCR involved 60 Vbeta and 13 Jbeta primers. Generated by immunoSEQ multiplex PCR, the TCRdb table keeps only in-frame clones and is missing some. The sample comprises more than 100,000 clones, more than 75% of which are singletons, and roughly 8% rests with the top ten. Germline V CDR1 and CDR2: LNHDA, SQIVND (reference sequence). This CDR3 region has 16 residues. V gave up 5 bases and J gave up 0 bases; unmatched junction bases: 8. Broader study findings: In vitro experiments confirmed that three CMV-associated chains were specific for CMV antigens.

Remarks on this clone: The antigen is not known.

Sequenced material: PBMCs. The chain joins TRBV19 to TRBJ2-3; 7 nucleotides align to TRBD1. This sequence originates from a woman aged 45-59 years in good health and CMV-seropositive. CDR3 nucleotides: TGTGCCAGTAGTCCCCGACAGGGTGGGAGCACAGATACGCAGTATTTT. Translating it yields CASSPRQGGSTDTQYF.